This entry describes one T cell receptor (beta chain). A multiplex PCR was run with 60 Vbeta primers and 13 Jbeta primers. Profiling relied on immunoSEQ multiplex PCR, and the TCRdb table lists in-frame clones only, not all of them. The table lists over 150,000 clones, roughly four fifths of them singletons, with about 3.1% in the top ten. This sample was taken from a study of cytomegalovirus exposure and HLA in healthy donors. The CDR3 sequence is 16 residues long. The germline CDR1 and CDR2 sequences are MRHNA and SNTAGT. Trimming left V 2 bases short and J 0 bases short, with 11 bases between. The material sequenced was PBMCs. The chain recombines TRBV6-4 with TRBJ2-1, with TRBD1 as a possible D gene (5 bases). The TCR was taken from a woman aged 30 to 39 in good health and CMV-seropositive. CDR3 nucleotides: TGTGCCAGCAGTGACAGGGGATGGAGCTCCTACAATGAGCAGTTCTTC. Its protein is CASSDRGWSSYNEQFF.